Each of the 19 T cell receptor beta chains below was sequenced from the same sample in a study of Graves' ophthalmopathy and Graves' hyperthyroidism. Scientists amplified the TCR beta CDR3 regions from RNA transcripts. First-round RT-PCR used HTBI primers; second-round multiplex PCR followed. TCRdb independently ran MiXCR on the multiplex PCR reads; one entry per CDR3 protein. The data hold around 400,000 distinct CDR3 sequences, with roughly 21% observed a single time. Sequenced input: peripheral blood. Receptors were obtained from a woman younger than 35 with stable Graves' hyperthyroidism.

V and J are TRBV6-1 and TRBJ2-5; possibly TRBD2 for D (6 bases). Trimming left V 4 bases short and J 2 bases short, with 8 bases between. In germline, CDR1 is MNHNS, CDR2 SASEGT. This CDR3 comprises 13 residues. The CDR3 region has the DNA TGTGCCAGCAGTGGGACTATGCAAGAGACCCAGTACTTC. It translates to CASSGTMQETQYF.

This clonotype came up many times. The chain carries TRBV7-8 and TRBJ2-7; 11 nucleotides match TRBD2. The germline V gene has CDR1 SGHVS and CDR2 FQNEAQ. V trimming: 5 bases; J trimming: 2 bases; junction bases outside the gene matches: 5. This CDR3 contains 15 residues. The CDR3 coding sequence is TGTGCCAGCAGCGGAGAGACTAGCGGGACCTACGAGCAGTACTTC. Translating gives CASSGETSGTYEQYF.

This clonotype was seen repeatedly, ten times or more. The chain links TRBV29-1 to TRBJ1-5; TRBD1 is a possible D gene (5 bases). CDR3 length: 14 amino acids. The germline gives CDR1 SQVTM, CDR2 ANQGSEA. The germline V and J ends were trimmed by 4 bases and 3 bases, with 13 bases remaining between them. Written as DNA, the CDR3 is TGCAGCGTTGTGGTGGACAACCTCAATCAGCCCCAGCATTTT. It is translated as CSVVVDNLNQPQHF.

This clonotype was observed many times. The rearrangement links TRBV20-1 to TRBJ2-6; unclear D gene. Germline assignment: CDR1 DFQATT and CDR2 SNEGSKA (reference sequence). The V end was cut by 3 bases, the J end by 12 bases, with 12 bases between. The CDR3 covers 12 residues. The CDR3 DNA follows: TGCAGTGCTAGGACAAACTCCGGCGTCCTGACTTTC. It encodes CSARTNSGVLTF.

This clonotype was counted many times. The V call is TRBV25-1, the J call TRBJ2-7; D tentatively reads TRBD1 or TRBD2 (5 bases each). Trimming removed 8 bases from V and 2 bases from J, with 10 bases in between. This CDR3 is built from 12 residues. Germline V gene lookup returns CDR1 MGHDK and CDR2 SYGVNS. CDR3 amino acids: CASPRGAYEQYF. The CDR3 nucleotides read TGTGCCAGCCCCCGGGGCGCCTACGAGCAGTACTTC.

J is TRBJ1-1 and V is TRBV12-3 or TRBV12-4; D gene uncertain. Trimming shortened V by 3 bases and J by 1 base, and 9 bases separated the two germline ends. The CDR3 length is 14 residues. CDR3 region: CASSFWGGNTEAFF. CDR3 bases: TGTGCCAGCAGTTTTTGGGGAGGGAACACTGAAGCTTTCTTT.

There are many counts of this clonotype. In nucleotides, the CDR3 is TGCGCCAGCAGCTTTCTAGCGGGAGGAACCGGGGAGCTGTTTTTT. Amino acids: CASSFLAGGTGELFF. The genes are TRBV5-1 and TRBJ2-2; 11 bases are a match to TRBD2. The CDR3 is made up of 15 amino acids. The V segment lost 2 bases and the J segment 5 bases; nucleotides outside the gene matches: 2. Germline assignment: CDR1 SGHRS and CDR2 YFSETQ.

This clonotype has a count of ten or more. The CDR3 region has the DNA TGCAGCGTTGAAGGTTTTTCATCAATGGCCCCTAGAAGGAGCGAGGAGACCCAGTACTTC. Translated: CSVEGFSSMAPRRSEETQYF. The V gene is TRBV29-1, the J gene TRBJ2-5; D unclear. Looked up from germline, CDR1 is SQVTM and CDR2 is ANQGSEA. The CDR3 spans 20 residues. The germline V and J ends were trimmed by 1 base and 5 bases, with 32 bases remaining between them.

This clonotype showed up many times. The chain couples TRBV12-3 or TRBV12-4 to TRBJ2-7; D perhaps matches TRBD1 (5 bases). V lost 2 bases, J lost 6 bases, and 14 bases lay in between. The CDR3 extends over 14 amino acids. The CDR3 region has the DNA TGTGCCAGCAGTTTAAACTCCAGGGTGGGCGAGCAGTACTTC. This sequence encodes CASSLNSRVGEQYF.

At least ten counts were recorded for this clonotype. The rearrangement uses TRBV2 and TRBJ2-7, with TRBD1 as a possible D gene (5 bases). Germline V gives CDR1 SNHLY, CDR2 FYNNEI. V lost 3 bases to trimming and J lost 3 bases, with 12 bases between them. This CDR3 contains 14 residues. DNA for the CDR3: TGTGCCAGCAGTGATTCGCAGGGCCGCTACGAGCAGTACTTC. Its protein is CASSDSQGRYEQYF.

The genes are TRBV12-3 or TRBV12-4 and TRBJ2-7; tentative D call: TRBD1 (6 bases). The CDR3 spans 14 residues. Trimming removed 5 bases at V and 2 bases at J, with 13 bases between. As DNA, the CDR3 is TGTGCCAGCAGTATAACAGGGCGTACCTACGAGCAGTACTTC. Translated: CASSITGRTYEQYF.

This chain links TRBV12-3 or TRBV12-4 with TRBJ2-7, with 8 bases aligning to TRBD1. Germline trimming cut 5 bases from V and 5 bases from J; bases unmatched to any gene: 14. This CDR3 has 16 amino acids. The CDR3 DNA is TGTGCCAGCAGTCCGAGCAACCGGGACAGGTCCCACGAGCAGTACTTC. Protein product: CASSPSNRDRSHEQYF.

This clonotype has ten or more counts. V usage is TRBV12-3 or TRBV12-4 and J usage is TRBJ1-2; TRBD1 aligns across 7 bases. After removal of 6 bases from V and 8 bases from J, the junction contained 6 bases not matched to a gene. This CDR3 spans 12 amino acids. Here the CDR3 DNA reads TGTGCCAGCAGCAGGTCGGACAGGGGCTACACCTTC. This codes for CASSRSDRGYTF.

This clonotype was observed at least ten times. The rearrangement uses TRBV12-3 or TRBV12-4 and TRBJ2-2; 10 nucleotides match TRBD2. With V trimmed by 5 bases and J by 5 bases, 11 bases remained unmatched. This CDR3 is built from 17 residues. The DNA of the CDR3 is TGTGCCAGCAGTCTACGCCAGGGACTAGCGAGAACCGGGGAGCTGTTTTTT. Protein sequence: CASSLRQGLARTGELFF.

This clonotype has at least ten counts. The chain joins TRBV24-1 to TRBJ1-2, with 9 bases that match TRBD1. The CDR3 extends over 14 amino acids. The V and J ends lost 5 bases and 4 bases, in that order; junction bases with no gene match: 4. Germline V gene data show CDR1 as KGHDR and CDR2 as SFDVKD. CDR3 nucleotide sequence: TGTGCCACCAGTGGACAGGGGGAGAGCTATGGCTACACCTTC. It specifies CATSGQGESYGYTF.

The sample holds many counts of this clonotype. The J gene is TRBJ1-5, the V gene TRBV6-1, with D perhaps matching TRBD1 (5 bases). Germline CDR1 is MNHNS and CDR2 is SASEGT. The CDR3 contains 15 residues. Between the trimmed V and J ends, which lost 9 bases and 0 bases, there was a span of 15 bases. CDR3 amino acids: CASEWLGDSNQPQHF. Here the CDR3 DNA reads TGTGCCAGTGAGTGGTTAGGGGATAGCAATCAGCCCCAGCATTTT.

At least ten counts were recorded for this clonotype. This CDR3 reads CASSSPGLLNTEAFF. CDR3 DNA sequence: TGTGCCAGCAGTTCACCGGGACTGCTGAACACTGAAGCTTTCTTT. The chain uses TRBV12-3 or TRBV12-4 and TRBJ1-1, with D maybe TRBD1 (5 bases). The V end was cut by 4 bases, the J end by 0 bases, with 12 bases between. The CDR3 extends over 15 amino acids.

In its sample, this clonotype was seen many times. The chain employs TRBV9 and TRBJ1-1; a weak D match, TRBD1 (5 bases). CDR3 length equals 15 residues. The germline CDR1 and CDR2 sequences are SGDLS and YYNGEE. Trimming left V 3 bases short and J 1 base short, with 13 bases between. CDR3 bases: TGTGCCAGCAGCGGGGGCAGGATGGCGAACACTGAAGCTTTCTTT. Its translation: CASSGGRMANTEAFF.

The chain employs TRBV2 and TRBJ2-7, with 12 bases lining up with TRBD1. Per germline, CDR1 SNHLY and CDR2 FYNNEI. This CDR3 contains 15 residues. The trim removed 6 bases at V and 6 bases at J, leaving 9 bases unmatched. CDR3 DNA sequence: TGTGCCAGCAGGGGGACAGGGGGCCCCGGGGGCGAGCAGTACTTC. This codes for CASRGTGGPGGEQYF.